Each of the 29 T cell receptor beta chains below was sequenced from the same sample in a study of vaccination effects on CD4 cells after COVID-19. Their antigens remain unidentified. The data were produced by immunoSEQ multiplex PCR, yet TCRdb's version contains in-frame clones alone and is incomplete. The table shows tens of thousands of clones, with over 70% occurring only once. Before sequencing, viral peptide pools were used by the ViraFEST assay to expand antigen-specific CD4+ T cells. Having been cultured for less than 13 days, the cells underwent CD4+ T cell isolation. Neither prior SARS-CoV-2 infection nor positive nucleocapsid antibodies were present in the vaccine recipients. Here the sequenced sample was CD4+ T cells from PBMCs cultured with SARS-CoV-2 spike peptides, taken before COVID-19 vaccination. The receptors come from a human donor who received a COVID-19 vaccine.

The chain uses TRBV2 and TRBJ1-1, with a weak D call TRBD1 (5 bases). The ends were cut back, 10 bases at V and 0 bases at J, with 12 bases in the middle. Germline CDR1 SNHLY, CDR2 FYNNEI. The CDR3 length is 13 residues. CDR3 nucleotide sequence: TGTGCCACCGCGACAGCAATGAACACTGAAGCTTTCTTT. It is translated as CATATAMNTEAFF.

The chain recombines TRBV6-2 or TRBV6-3 with TRBJ2-1; TRBD1 is a possible D gene (6 bases). CDR3 length: 18 residues. Germline lookup yields CDR1 MNHEY and CDR2 SVGEGT. V was cut by 8 bases and J by 0 bases, with 23 bases left in between. For the CDR3, the DNA is TGTGCCAGCCGCCCCAGGGGCCTGGCCGCTAGCTCCTACAATGAGCAGTTCTTC. Protein: CASRPRGLAASSYNEQFF.

The chain links TRBV3-1 (or the pseudogene TRBV3-2) to TRBJ2-6; D is unresolved. CDR3 length equals 17 residues. V was clipped by 0 bases and J by 0 bases, with 9 bases between them. The germline CDR1 and CDR2 sequences are LGHDT and YNNKEL (reference sequence). This chain's CDR3 is CASSQDSMGSGANVLTF. CDR3 coding DNA: TGTGCCAGCAGCCAAGATAGTATGGGCTCTGGGGCCAACGTCCTGACTTTC.

The chain couples TRBV5-1 to TRBJ1-4; no reliable D call. The CDR3 contains 14 residues. In germline, CDR1 is SGHRS, CDR2 YFSETQ. Deletions cut 2 bases from V and 5 bases from J, with 10 bases between. This CDR3 is CASSLDPVNEKLFF. The CDR3 region has the DNA TGCGCCAGCAGCTTAGATCCTGTAAATGAAAAACTGTTTTTT.

The gene calls are TRBV19 and TRBJ1-1, with TRBD1 matching 7 bases. CDR1 and CDR2 from the germline V gene are LNHDA and SQIVND (reference sequence). V shed 6 bases, J shed 7 bases, and the junction held 26 bases outside the gene matches. The CDR3 extends over 19 amino acids. The DNA of the CDR3 is TGTGCCAGTAGACCCTATGACCCCATTAACAGGGGCCGCGGCAGTGAAGCTTTCTTT. This sequence encodes CASRPYDPINRGRGSEAFF.

The chain uses TRBV2 and TRBJ2-7; D is possibly TRBD1 or TRBD2 (5 bases each). The CDR3 contains 12 residues. Trimming removed 4 bases from V and 3 bases from J, with 7 bases in between. Germline CDR1 SNHLY, CDR2 FYNNEI. CDR3 DNA sequence: TGTGCCAGCAGTGGGGACCGCTACGAGCAGTACGTC. Amino acids: CASSGDRYEQYV.

The V and J genes are TRBV19 and TRBJ2-3; 8 bases line up with TRBD2. V gave up 1 base and J gave up 4 bases; unmatched junction bases: 7. CDR1 and CDR2 (germline): LNHDA, SQIVND (reference sequence). CDR3 length: 16 amino acids. The CDR3 is CASSIAGGGRADTQYF. DNA for the CDR3: TGTGCCAGTAGTATAGCAGGCGGGGGGCGGGCAGATACGCAGTATTTT.

This clone was seen once. The chain combines TRBV7-2 with TRBJ2-3; tentative D call: TRBD2 (6 bases). The V and J ends lost 3 bases and 6 bases respectively, with 16 bases between them. Looked up from germline, CDR1 is SGHTA and CDR2 is FQGNSA. The CDR3 runs to 15 residues. CDR3 in DNA: TGTGCCAGCAGCTTTATTAGCGGCCCCTCGGATACGCAGTATTTT. Residues: CASSFISGPSDTQYF. The full variable domain, with the rest looked up from reference TRBV7-2 and TRBJ2-3, is GAGVSQSPSNKVTEKGKDVELRCDPISGHTALYWYRQSLGQGLEFLIYFQGNSAPDKSGLPSDRFSAERTGGSVSTLTIQRTQQEDSAVYLCASSFISGPSDTQYFGPGTRLTVL.

This chain uses TRBV14 with TRBJ1-6; no clear D gene. V was trimmed by 1 base and J by 4 bases, leaving 8 bases between them. This CDR3 has 15 residues. Germline CDR1 reads SGHDN; CDR2 reads FVKESK. CDR3 sequence reads: CASSQAQQYNSPLHF. The CDR3 bases are TGTGCCAGCAGCCAAGCGCAGCAGTATAATTCACCCCTCCACTTT.

This clone has a handful of counts. The CDR3 spells CASPLGAFNPGVNEQFF. CDR3 coding DNA: TGTGCCAGCCCCCTGGGGGCATTCAACCCAGGGGTCAATGAGCAGTTCTTC. The rearrangement joins TRBV5-8 to TRBJ2-1; D is perhaps TRBD1 (6 bases). This CDR3 region has 17 residues. Germline CDR1 is SGHTS and CDR2 is YDEGEE. Trimming stripped 7 bases from V and 6 bases from J, with 26 bases between.

This clone came up a few times. The CDR3 protein is CASSLAVRRTETQYF. The CDR3, as DNA: TGTGCCAGCAGCTTAGCGGTCAGGAGGACAGAGACCCAGTACTTC. The chain joins TRBV7-9 to TRBJ2-5, with D perhaps matching TRBD2 (5 bases). Germline CDR1 is SEHNR and CDR2 is FQNEAQ (reference sequence). Trimming left V 0 bases short and J 4 bases short, with 12 bases between. The CDR3 is made up of 15 amino acids.

The CDR3 DNA follows: TGTGCCAGCATACAGGATAACACTGAAGCTTTCTTT. Amino acids: CASIQDNTEAFF. The chain joins TRBV2 to TRBJ1-1, with D maybe TRBD1 (5 bases). The length of the CDR3 is 12 residues. Per the germline V gene, CDR1 is SNHLY and CDR2 is FYNNEI. The germline V and J ends were trimmed by 7 bases and 2 bases, with 8 bases remaining between them.

This clone was detected only a few times. CDR3 coding DNA: TGCGCCAGCAGCCGGACTAGCGGGGGGGCCGGCATTACAGATACGCAGTATTTT. Protein product: CASSRTSGGAGITDTQYF. The chain joins TRBV4-1 to TRBJ2-3, with 15 bases that match TRBD2. The CDR3 spans 18 residues. V trimming: 4 bases; J trimming: 3 bases; junction bases outside the gene matches: 8. Germline CDR1 MGHRA, CDR2 YSYEKL.

This chain connects TRBV6-2 or TRBV6-3 to TRBJ2-7; D unclear. With 2 bases removed from V and 4 bases from J, the gap between germline ends came to 6 bases. The CDR3 consists of 12 residues. The germline V gene encodes CDR1 MNHEY and CDR2 SVGEGT. The CDR3 region is CASSYASYEQYV. The CDR3 coding sequence is TGTGCCAGCAGTTACGCATCGTACGAGCAGTACGTC.

The chain is built from TRBV2 and TRBJ2-5, with 11 bases aligning to TRBD2. Germline loops: CDR1 SNHLY, CDR2 FYNNEI. The CDR3 is 15 residues long. J lost 0 bases, V lost 8 bases, and 5 bases had no gene match. The CDR3 region has the DNA TGTGCCAGCGGACTAGCGGGTAGGAACCAAGAGACCCAGTACTTC. It codes for CASGLAGRNQETQYF.

The chain couples TRBV18 to TRBJ2-7; TRBD1 matches at 9 bases. Unmatched junction bases numbered 7, after V lost 4 bases and J lost 3 bases. Germline values: CDR1 KGHSH, CDR2 LQKENI. The CDR3 extends over 15 amino acids. The CDR3 coding sequence is TGTGCCAGCTCACTAACCGGGACAGGGATCTACGAGCAGTACGTC. Its protein product is CASSLTGTGIYEQYV.

This clone appeared once. The chain uses TRBV7-8 and TRBJ2-7; D possibly corresponds to TRBD1 (6 bases). Trimming removed 4 bases from V and 6 bases from J, with 16 bases in between. CDR3 length equals 14 residues. Germline-derived CDR1 and CDR2 are SGHVS and FQNEAQ. The CDR3 loop reads CASSSDRHPVEQYV. DNA of the CDR3: TGTGCCAGCAGCTCAGACAGGCATCCAGTCGAGCAGTACGTC.

This clone was recorded only once. The chain carries TRBV4-2 and TRBJ2-1, with 9 bases fitting TRBD2. This CDR3 region has 16 residues. Germline values: CDR1 LGHNA, CDR2 YNFKEQ. V was pared by 1 base and J by 4 bases, with 5 bases of the junction left unmatched. The CDR3, as DNA: TGTGCCAGCAGCCAAGCCGGGACTAGCTTTTACAATGAGCAGTTCTTC. Translating gives CASSQAGTSFYNEQFF.

The chain joins TRBV6-5 to TRBJ1-5; D is ambiguous. The germline V gene has CDR1 MNHEY and CDR2 SVGAGI. This CDR3 is built from 14 residues. Between the trimmed V and J ends, which lost 6 bases and 3 bases, there was a span of 12 bases. The CDR3 nucleotides read TGTGCCAGCAGCCAGGTCGGAGACAATCAGCCCCAGCATTTT. This translates into CASSQVGDNQPQHF.

This chain links TRBV27 with TRBJ2-3; D is unresolved. The V gene's germline CDR1 is MNHEY and CDR2 SMNVEV (reference sequence). The CDR3 is 14 amino acids. Trimming stripped 2 bases from V and 4 bases from J, with 10 bases between. CDR3 in DNA: TGTGCCAGCAGTTTAAGTTCCGGCCCAGATACGCAGTATTTT. It codes for CASSLSSGPDTQYF.

About this clone itself: Other nucleotide sequences from this sample produce the same CDR3. The CDR3 spells CASSLGQGGETQYF. Here the CDR3 DNA reads TGCGCCAGCAGCTTGGGACAGGGAGGAGAGACCCAGTACTTC. The chain carries TRBV5-1 and TRBJ2-5, with D tentatively TRBD1 (7 bases). CDR1 is SGHRS and CDR2 is YFSETQ in the germline V gene. This CDR3 is 14 amino acids long. Trimming removed 0 bases at V and 4 bases at J, with 10 bases between.

The CDR3 region is CASSNQGGHPLETQYF. CDR3 nucleotides: TGCGCCAGCAGCAACCAGGGGGGCCACCCTTTAGAGACCCAGTACTTC. This sequence joins TRBV5-1 and TRBJ2-5, with a tentative D call TRBD1 (7 bases). Germline lookup yields CDR1 SGHRS and CDR2 YFSETQ. V was pared by 4 bases and J by 4 bases, with 20 bases between. CDR3 length equals 16 residues.

This chain links TRBV5-4 with TRBJ2-5, with 8 bases identical to TRBD1. Germline-derived CDR1 and CDR2 are SGHNT and YYREEE (reference sequence). This CDR3 contains 15 residues. J gave up 1 base and V 3 bases, and 5 bases lay outside the gene matches. CDR3 nucleotides: TGTGCCAGCAGCTCACCTGGACAGGGCCAAGAGACCCAGTACTTC. Its translation: CASSSPGQGQETQYF.

The V call is TRBV2, the J call TRBJ2-2; D is undetermined. Trimming shortened V by 4 bases and J by 2 bases, and 8 bases separated the two germline ends. Germline-derived CDR1 and CDR2 are SNHLY and FYNNEI. This CDR3 is 14 amino acids long. CDR3 protein: CASSGLGNTGELFF. The CDR3 nucleotides are TGTGCCAGCAGTGGTCTGGGTAACACCGGGGAGCTGTTTTTT. Supplemented by reference TRBV2 and TRBJ2-2, the full variable domain reads EPEVTQTPSHQVTQMGQEVILRCVPISNHLYFYWYRQILGQKVEFLVSFYNNEISEKSEIFDDQFSVERPDGSNFTLKIRSTKLEDSAMYFCASSGLGNTGELFFGEGSRLTVL.

This clone turned up a few times. This chain joins TRBV2 and TRBJ1-5; D is ambiguous. V lost 5 bases, J lost 9 bases, and 14 bases lay in between. The germline V gene has CDR1 SNHLY and CDR2 FYNNEI. CDR3 length equals 13 residues. This CDR3 is CASSFGLPGPQHF. The CDR3 DNA reads TGTGCCAGCAGTTTCGGCCTCCCGGGGCCCCAGCATTTT.

The chain is built from TRBV2 and TRBJ2-5; TRBD2 might be the D (5 bases). V was pared by 4 bases and J by 5 bases, with 11 bases between. The CDR3 extends over 13 amino acids. Germline CDR1 is SNHLY and CDR2 is FYNNEI. This CDR3 is CASSGRGVETQYF. Written as DNA, the CDR3 is TGTGCCAGCAGTGGACGGGGAGTGGAGACCCAGTACTTC.

The genes are TRBV6-4 and TRBJ1-1; TRBD1 aligns across 8 bases. The junction had 9 bases not matched to a gene; V was cut back by 9 bases and J by 6 bases. Germline V CDR1 and CDR2: MRHNA, SNTAGT. The CDR3 covers 13 residues. For the CDR3, the DNA is TGTGCCAGTTCTGCTTTACAGGGGGCTGAAGCTTTCTTT. Residues: CASSALQGAEAFF.

The J gene is TRBJ2-5, the V gene TRBV5-1; 7 nucleotides match TRBD2. Germline loops: CDR1 SGHRS, CDR2 YFSETQ. This CDR3 has 15 amino acids. The V gene end was trimmed by 4 bases and the J gene end by 4 bases; junction bases not matched to a gene: 10. CDR3 sequence (DNA): TGCGCCAGCAGCGCGGTCGGGGGGAGCGGAGAGACCCAGTACTTC. It translates to CASSAVGGSGETQYF.

The chain recombines TRBV18 with TRBJ2-1; 7 positions match TRBD1. Germline assignment: CDR1 KGHSH and CDR2 LQKENI. CDR3 length: 13 residues. Germline trimming cut 3 bases from V and 8 bases from J; bases unmatched to any gene: 4. The CDR3 nucleotides read TGTGCCAGCTCACCGAACAGGGGCTATGAGCAGTTCTTC. Its translation: CASSPNRGYEQFF. The variable domain in full, with the rest retrieved from reference TRBV18 and TRBJ2-1, is NAGVMQNPRHLVRRRGQEARLRCSPMKGHSHVYWYRQLPEEGLKFMVYLQKENIIDESGMPKERFSAEFPKEGPSILRIQQVVRGDSAAYFCASSPNRGYEQFFGPGTRLTVL.